The 32 T cell receptor beta chains reported below all come from one sample, sequenced in a study of T cells in Graves' hyperthyroidism and ophthalmopathy. RNA transcripts were the template for amplifying TCR beta CDR3 regions. When the TCR CDR3 underwent first-round RT-PCR, the HTBI primer set was used. TCRdb fed the multiplex PCR reads into MiXCR, producing one record per CDR3 protein. The table shows 600,000 to 800,000 distinct CDR3 sequences, with 30% to 40% occurring only once. The sample was blood. The receptors shown here come from a woman aged 40 to 50 with Graves' hyperthyroidism.

CDR3 sequence (DNA): TGTGCCAGCAGCTTATTCGCCAGGGGCACTGAAGCTTTCTTT. Its protein product is CASSLFARGTEAFF. The genes are TRBV11-2 and TRBJ1-1, with D possibly being TRBD1 (6 bases). Germline V gene sequence: CDR1 SGHAT, CDR2 FQNNGV. Trimming stripped 2 bases from V and 4 bases from J, with 11 bases between. This CDR3 spans 14 amino acids.

This clonotype was counted ten times or more. The chain has TRBV2 and TRBJ2-2; TRBD1 matches 9 bases. The J segment lost 1 base and the V segment lost 6 bases, leaving 3 bases of the junction unmatched. Looked up from germline, CDR1 is SNHLY and CDR2 is FYNNEI. The CDR3 runs 15 residues. CDR3 sequence: CASSRDRVNTGELFF. Here the CDR3 DNA reads TGTGCCAGCAGCCGGGACAGGGTGAACACCGGGGAGCTGTTTTTT.

Turning to this clonotype: Mismatch with germline at one junction end may stem from a read error. The rearrangement uses TRBV5-1 and TRBJ1-4, with D uncertain. The length of the CDR3 is 18 residues. CDR1 is SGHRS and CDR2 is YFSETQ in the germline V gene. CDR3 amino acids: CASSPQRPQQNHNEKLFF. CDR3 in DNA: TGCGCCAGCAGCCCCCAAAGGCCACAGCAGAATCATAATGAAAAACTTTTTTTT.

This chain links TRBV3-1 with TRBJ1-2, with 9 bases matching TRBD1. After removal of 0 bases from V and 6 bases from J, the junction contained 5 bases not matched to a gene. This CDR3 region has 15 residues. CDR1 and CDR2 from the germline V gene are LGHDT and YNNKEL (reference sequence). DNA of the CDR3: TGTGCCAGCAGCCAAGAGACAGGGGGTCGGGATGGCTACACCTTC. Encoded protein: CASSQETGGRDGYTF.

This chain connects TRBV12-3 or TRBV12-4 to TRBJ2-7, with 9 positions matching TRBD1. CDR3 size: 15 residues. The trim removed 2 bases at V and 7 bases at J, leaving 9 bases unmatched. CDR3 DNA sequence: TGTGCCAGCAGTTTAAGGGACAGGGTAGATTATGAGCAGTACTTC. It translates to CASSLRDRVDYEQYF.

The V call is TRBV29-1, the J call TRBJ1-3, with 9 bases identical to TRBD1. Trimming cost V 4 bases and J 3 bases; bases outside gene matches: 4. Germline CDR1 and CDR2: SQVTM and ANQGSEA. CDR3 length: 14 amino acids. This CDR3 is CSVAGQGDGNTIYF. CDR3 sequence (DNA): TGCAGCGTTGCGGGACAGGGAGATGGAAACACCATATATTTT. Using reference TRBV29-1 and TRBJ1-3 for the parts outside the CDR3, the full variable domain is SAVISQKPSRDICQRGTSLTIQCQVDSQVTMMFWYRQQPGQSLTLIATANQGSEATYESGFVIDKFPISRPNLTFSTLTVSNMSPEDSSIYLCSVAGQGDGNTIYFGEGSWLTVV.

The chain employs TRBV3-1 and TRBJ1-1; the D is unclear. Trimming took 2 bases from V and 9 from J, leaving 10 bases between them. This CDR3 region has 12 residues. Germline V gene lookup returns CDR1 LGHDT and CDR2 YNNKEL (reference sequence). The CDR3 coding sequence is TGTGCCAGCAGCCAATATCCGTTACAAGCTTTCTTT. Residues: CASSQYPLQAFF.

This clonotype was seen many times. V gene TRBV7-2 combines with J gene TRBJ2-5; 11 positions match TRBD1. This CDR3 has 16 amino acids. CDR1 SGHTA and CDR2 FQGNSA come from the germline V gene. V was pared by 1 base and J by 4 bases, with 5 bases of the junction left unmatched. The CDR3 loop is CASSLDGQGALETQYF. CDR3 nucleotide sequence: TGTGCCAGCAGCTTAGACGGACAGGGGGCTTTAGAGACCCAGTACTTC.

This clonotype occurred a few times. The chain combines TRBV7-2 with TRBJ2-7; D may correspond to TRBD1 or TRBD2 (5 bases each). Trimming pared 0 bases from V and 2 bases from J, leaving 17 bases between. Germline CDR1 is SGHTA and CDR2 is FQGNSA. The CDR3 has 17 amino acids. The CDR3: CASSLARQGVSPYEQYF. The CDR3 nucleotides read TGTGCCAGCAGCTTAGCAAGGCAGGGAGTTTCACCCTACGAGCAGTACTTC. Supplemented by reference TRBV7-2 and TRBJ2-7, the full variable domain reads GAGVSQSPSNKVTEKGKDVELRCDPISGHTALYWYRQSLGQGLEFLIYFQGNSAPDKSGLPSDRFSAERTGGSVSTLTIQRTQQEDSAVYLCASSLARQGVSPYEQYFGPGTRLTVT.

The rearrangement joins TRBV24-1 to TRBJ1-5; 7 nucleotides line up with TRBD1. With V trimmed by 1 base and J by 0 bases, 14 bases remained unmatched. The length of the CDR3 is 20 residues. Germline V gene data show CDR1 as KGHDR and CDR2 as SFDVKD. As DNA, the CDR3 is TGTGCCACCAGTGATTTCAGGCCCCCTAAGGGACAGCTTAGCAATCAGCCCCAGCATTTT. Amino acid sequence: CATSDFRPPKGQLSNQPQHF.

The CDR3 spells CASSYALGLAGGPTKTQYF. The DNA for the CDR3 is TGTGCCAGCAGTTACGCTTTAGGACTAGCGGGAGGGCCGACGAAGACCCAGTACTTC. V gene TRBV6-2 or TRBV6-3 combines with J gene TRBJ2-5; 15 bases fit TRBD2. The CDR3 runs 19 residues. J lost 6 bases, V lost 2 bases, and 13 bases had no gene match. Looked up from germline, CDR1 is MNHEY and CDR2 is SVGEGT.

In its sample, this clonotype was seen many times. This chain joins TRBV20-1 and TRBJ1-5; D not certain. The CDR3 totals 14 residues. V was clipped by 1 base and J by 3 bases, with 10 bases between them. Germline V gene lookup returns CDR1 DFQATT and CDR2 SNEGSKA (reference sequence). CDR3 DNA sequence: TGCAGTGCTAGAGGGCCGCACCTCAATCAGCCCCAGCATTTT. Residues: CSARGPHLNQPQHF.

The chain combines TRBV10-2 with TRBJ2-2; D is perhaps TRBD2 (5 bases). The CDR3 is 15 amino acids. Per germline, CDR1 WSHSY and CDR2 SAAADI. V shed 10 bases and J shed 5 bases, with 20 bases lying between them. CDR3 protein: CATQRTRTRTGELFF. DNA for the CDR3: TGCGCCACCCAAAGAACTAGAACTAGAACCGGGGAGCTGTTTTTT.

This clonotype came up many times. The chain recombines TRBV7-9 with TRBJ2-5; D is perhaps TRBD1 (6 bases). V lost 4 bases to trimming and J lost 5 bases, with 23 bases between them. Germline lookup yields CDR1 SEHNR and CDR2 FQNEAQ (reference sequence). CDR3 size: 17 residues. The CDR3 region is CASSSPVDRQLRETQYF. The CDR3 nucleotides read TGTGCCAGCAGCTCCCCGGTCGACAGGCAACTCCGGGAGACCCAGTACTTC.

This rearrangement joins TRBV4-1 to TRBJ1-2; tentatively, D is TRBD1 (6 bases). The V and J ends lost 0 bases and 2 bases respectively, with 7 bases between them. Looked up from germline, CDR1 is MGHRA and CDR2 is YSYEKL. This CDR3 region has 14 residues. CDR3 loop: CASSQDDRNYGYTF. CDR3 nucleotide sequence: TGCGCCAGCAGCCAAGATGACAGGAACTATGGCTACACCTTC.

This clonotype was observed a handful of times. The chain has TRBV6-5 and TRBJ2-7, with 9 bases matching TRBD2. The V gene end was trimmed by 6 bases and the J gene end by 0 bases; junction bases not matched to a gene: 3. There are 14 residues in the CDR3. Per the germline V gene, CDR1 is MNHEY and CDR2 is SVGAGI. The CDR3: CASRPTSGSYEQYF. The CDR3 DNA reads TGTGCCAGCAGACCGACTAGCGGCTCCTACGAGCAGTACTTC.

In its sample, this clonotype was seen once. A read error may explain this, as a much larger clone is one base away. The rearrangement joins TRBV20-1 to TRBJ2-5, with D perhaps TRBD2 (6 bases). The DNA end favors TRBJ2-1, so the J call may be wrong. Germline-derived CDR1 and CDR2 are DFQATT and SNEGSKA (reference sequence). This CDR3 comprises 16 residues. CDR3 sequence (DNA): TGCAGTGCATCGATCGAGGCAGGGATCCCGGGAGAGACCCAGTTCTTC. Protein: CSASIEAGIPGETQFF.

This clonotype was seen at least ten times. The V call is TRBV6-5, the J call TRBJ1-4; no reliable D call. Germline assignment: CDR1 MNHEY and CDR2 SVGAGI. There are 12 residues in the CDR3. V was cut by 2 bases and J by 7 bases, with 5 bases left in between. This chain's CDR3 is CASSYQGEKLFF. CDR3 DNA: TGTGCCAGCAGTTACCAAGGTGAAAAACTGTTTTTT.

Concerning this clonotype: A single base separates this from a much larger clone, so it may be a read error. V usage is TRBV24-1 and J usage is TRBJ1-1; tentative D call: TRBD1 (5 bases). Germline assignment: CDR1 KGHDR and CDR2 SFDVKD. The CDR3 totals 13 residues. V was clipped by 0 bases and J by 12 bases, with 13 bases between them. In DNA, the CDR3 is TGTGCCACCAGTGATTTGGTTCCAGGGCGGACTTTCTTT. Protein product: CATSDLVPGRTFF.

This clonotype was recorded at least ten times. The gene calls are TRBV10-3 and TRBJ1-2, with D perhaps matching TRBD1 (6 bases). With 7 bases removed from V and 3 bases from J, the gap between germline ends came to 15 bases. The CDR3 runs to 14 residues. The V gene's germline CDR1 is ENHRY and CDR2 SYGVKD. The CDR3 protein is CAINRAGGDYGYTF. The CDR3 DNA sequence: TGTGCCATCAACAGGGCCGGTGGTGACTATGGCTACACCTTC.

Comment on this clonotype: A much larger clone lies a single base off, so this may be a read error. This chain links TRBV24-1 with TRBJ2-7; perhaps TRBD1 as D (6 bases). The germline V gene encodes CDR1 KGHDR and CDR2 SFDVKD. The V end lost 7 bases, the J end lost 3 bases, and 15 bases lay between the germline ends. This CDR3 spans 14 amino acids. The CDR3 coding sequence is TGTGCCACCAGAGCCGGGAAAGGGGGCTACGAGCAGTACTTC. Translation gives CATRAGKGGYEQYF.

The chain is built from TRBV19 and TRBJ2-7; 7 bases are a match to TRBD1. Germline loops: CDR1 LNHDA, CDR2 SQIVND (reference sequence). Trimming at V came to 4 bases and at J to 5 bases, leaving 5 bases not matched to a gene. CDR3 length: 13 residues. The CDR3 sequence: CASSKTGKDEQYF. As DNA, the CDR3 is TGTGCCAGTAGTAAGACAGGGAAAGACGAGCAGTACTTC.

A remark on this clonotype: Possible read error: a much larger clone is one base away. The chain is built from TRBV29-1 and TRBJ1-2, with TRBD1 identical over 7 bases. The CDR3 extends over 12 amino acids. CDR1 and CDR2 from the germline V gene are SQVTM and ANQGSEA. The CDR3 coding sequence is TGCAGCGGCGAGACAGGGAACTATGGCTACATCTTC. Translating it yields CSGETGNYGYIF. The full variable domain, in which reference TRBV29-1 and TRBJ1-2 provide the parts outside the CDR3, is SAVISQKPSRDICQRGTSLTIQCQVDSQVTMMFWYRQQPGQSLTLIATANQGSEATYESGFVIDKFPISRPNLTFSTLTVSNMSPEDSSIYLCSGETGNYGYIFGSGTRLTVV.

This clonotype appeared many times. The CDR3, as DNA: TGTGCCAGCAGTTACGGGGACAGTAACACTGAAGCTTTCTTT. It yields the protein CASSYGDSNTEAFF. V usage is TRBV6-6 and J usage is TRBJ1-1; 7 bases match TRBD1. V gave up 2 bases and J gave up 2 bases; unmatched junction bases: 2. Germline V gene data show CDR1 as MNHNY and CDR2 as SVGAGI (reference sequence). The CDR3 is made up of 14 amino acids.

J is TRBJ2-2 and V is TRBV14; 10 bases are a match to TRBD2. There are 15 residues in the CDR3. J gave up 1 base and V 11 bases, and 7 bases lay outside the gene matches. Germline V gene lookup returns CDR1 SGHDN and CDR2 FVKESK. CDR3 residues: CAWSRTSGNTGELFF. DNA for the CDR3: TGTGCCTGGAGCAGGACTAGCGGGAACACCGGGGAGCTGTTTTTT.

This clonotype was counted ten times or more. This rearrangement joins TRBV29-1 to TRBJ2-5; tentative D call: TRBD1 (6 bases). Germline values: CDR1 SQVTM, CDR2 ANQGSEA. The germline V and J ends were trimmed by 5 bases and 4 bases, with 20 bases remaining between them. This CDR3 has 15 amino acids. DNA of the CDR3: TGCAGCGTTCAGGGACACCTGAGGTCAGGAGAGACCCAGTACTTC. It translates to CSVQGHLRSGETQYF. The full variable domain, in which reference TRBV29-1 and TRBJ2-5 provide the parts outside the CDR3, is SAVISQKPSRDICQRGTSLTIQCQVDSQVTMMFWYRQQPGQSLTLIATANQGSEATYESGFVIDKFPISRPNLTFSTLTVSNMSPEDSSIYLCSVQGHLRSGETQYFGPGTRLLVL.

This clonotype appeared a few times. This rearrangement joins TRBV6-1 to TRBJ1-2, with a tentative D call TRBD1 (5 bases). The V gene lost 4 bases and the J gene lost 3 bases, with 18 bases spanning the gap. CDR3 size: 16 residues. CDR1 MNHNS and CDR2 SASEGT come from the germline V gene. In DNA, the CDR3 is TGTGCCAGCAGTGTAGCGCACGGCGGACAATACTATGGCTACACCTTC. Protein product: CASSVAHGGQYYGYTF.

This clonotype was detected a few times. The chain employs TRBV11-2 and TRBJ2-7, with D perhaps TRBD1 or TRBD2 (5 bases each). The CDR3 contains 15 residues. Trimming left V 7 bases short and J 1 base short, with 17 bases between. The germline CDR1 and CDR2 sequences are SGHAT and FQNNGV. CDR3 loop: CASNREKGSSYEQYF. DNA for the CDR3: TGTGCCAGCAATAGGGAGAAGGGGTCGTCCTACGAGCAGTACTTC.

Ten or more counts support this clonotype. The V and J genes are TRBV7-2 and TRBJ2-7; D unclear. The germline V gene has CDR1 SGHTA and CDR2 FQGNSA. CDR3 length: 12 residues. V lost 3 bases and J lost 5, with 8 bases in between. The CDR3 is CASSFFRDEQYF. The CDR3 DNA reads as TGTGCCAGCAGCTTCTTTCGCGACGAGCAGTACTTC.

Concerning this clonotype itself: This clone may be a read error of a much larger clone one base away. This chain joins TRBV6-5 and TRBJ2-5, with D uncertain. Germline loops: CDR1 MNHEY, CDR2 SVGAGI. The CDR3 totals 16 residues. The CDR3, as DNA: TGTGCCAGCAGTTACGGAAGCTGGGCTAACCAAGAGACCCAGCACTTC. It yields the protein CASSYGSWANQETQHF.

This clonotype has only a few counts. This chain connects TRBV18 to TRBJ2-7; D possibly uses TRBD1 or TRBD2 (5 bases each). The V gene lost 2 bases and the J gene lost 7 bases, with 15 bases spanning the gap. The CDR3 sequence is 14 residues long. CDR1 and CDR2 from the germline V gene are KGHSH and LQKENI. The DNA for the CDR3 is TGTGCCAGCTCACCAGACTCCGGGGCGGTGGAGCAGTACTTC. Amino acid sequence: CASSPDSGAVEQYF.

This clonotype was counted a few times. V and J are TRBV5-1 and TRBJ1-2; the D gene is possibly TRBD1 (5 bases). The CDR3 is 16 amino acids. Trimming stripped 4 bases from V and 5 bases from J, with 21 bases between. In germline, CDR1 is SGHRS, CDR2 YFSETQ. CDR3 sequence reads: CASSQGRIPGWYGYTF. In DNA, the CDR3 is TGCGCCAGCAGCCAAGGGAGAATCCCAGGGTGGTATGGCTACACCTTC.